Listed below are T cell receptor beta chains from one sample, sequenced in a study of CD8 T cells in ankylosing spondylitis. Each CDR3 protein is one row after TCRdb ran MiXCR on the 5' RACE reads. The top ten clones hold approximately 4% of a sample with some 270,000 distinct CDR3 sequences, roughly 32% of them seen once. Source material: blood, either unsorted or a sorted T cell fraction (not recorded which). These receptor sequences come from a male donor with ankylosing spondylitis or in good health (not recorded which). CDR3s include the opening cysteine and the closing phenylalanine or tryptophan. The order of the fields is V gene, D gene, CDR3 length, clone size, J gene, CDR3 protein. D genes are given only for firm matches. Clone size is given for some rows only: seen once, a few or many times, or a class if the clone is expanded.

>TRBV15|TRBD1|16|few|TRBJ2-7
CATSRVPGQGPYEQYF
>TRBV15|.|13|.|TRBJ2-1
CATSRDWGEEQFF
>TRBV6-1|TRBD1|13|few|TRBJ2-5
CASSRGQAETQYF
>TRBV12-3/TRBV12-4|.|13|.|TRBJ1-5
CASSSYVGEPQHF
>TRBV12-3/TRBV12-4|.|14|.|TRBJ1-5
CASSGSKSNQPQHF
>TRBV5-1|TRBD1|14|.|TRBJ1-2
CASSSTGGSYGYTF
>TRBV25-1|TRBD2|15|.|TRBJ2-3
CASSATSGSTDTQYF
>TRBV9|TRBD2|16|.|TRBJ2-3
CASSRTSGGSADTQYF
>TRBV5-1|.|15|few|TRBJ2-2
CASSLGHQNTGELFF
>TRBV28|TRBD1|14|.|TRBJ2-3
CASSRQGTADTQYF
>TRBV28|.|12|.|TRBJ1-1
CASTSMNTEAFF
>TRBV5-1|.|13|.|TRBJ2-3
CASSLEVDDTQYF
>TRBV5-4|TRBD2|13|many|TRBJ2-7
CASTPGGAYEQYF
>TRBV5-5|.|13|many|TRBJ1-5
CASSDLSNQPQHF
>TRBV18|.|14|.|TRBJ2-2
CASSPIAAIGELFF
>TRBV20-1|TRBD1|15|.|TRBJ2-3
CSARVGTARTDTQYF
>TRBV5-6|.|14|.|TRBJ2-7
CASSLEGRPYEQYF
>TRBV12-3/TRBV12-4|.|12|.|TRBJ2-2
CATGLNTGELFF
>TRBV29-1|.|11|few|TRBJ1-2
CSVDSGKFDTF
>TRBV5-1|TRBD2|15|.|TRBJ2-1
CASSLLAGGGNEQFF
>TRBV20-1|TRBD1|16|few|TRBJ2-5
CSQHPVETGDEETQYF
>TRBV20-1|TRBD1|12|.|TRBJ1-4
CSARWTGGKLFF
>TRBV5-6|.|14|.|TRBJ1-5
CASSLGGYNQPQHF
>TRBV18|.|14|.|TRBJ2-7
CASSPPVGNYEQYF
>TRBV28|TRBD1|15|.|TRBJ2-7
CASSEPTGGGYEQYF
>TRBV9|.|13|.|TRBJ2-3
CASSLDVTDTQYF
>TRBV7-6|TRBD1|17|.|TRBJ2-1
CASSLGAGTGDYNEQFF
>TRBV10-3|TRBD1|15|.|TRBJ1-1
CAISSTGQGGTEAFF
>TRBV12-3/TRBV12-4|.|14|.|TRBJ2-5
CASRWPGHQETQYF
>TRBV28|TRBD1|12|few|TRBJ1-2
CASSGTGIGYTF
>TRBV11-2|TRBD1|17|.|TRBJ2-1
CASSSKPRGSSYNEQFF
>TRBV20-1|.|16|few|TRBJ1-2
CSARAGIVAARAGYTF
>TRBV7-2|.|15|.|TRBJ2-2
CASSRGGFGDGELFF
>TRBV12-3/TRBV12-4|TRBD1|14|few|TRBJ2-5
CASNGDRGQETQYF
>TRBV3-1|TRBD2|17|few|TRBJ2-2
CASSQVRPSGDTGELFF
>TRBV20-1|TRBD2|16|.|TRBJ2-4
CSAREASGGLRNIQYF
>TRBV27|TRBD2|14|.|TRBJ2-7
CASSLERGSYEQYF
>TRBV29-1|TRBD2|13|.|TRBJ2-7
CSVRTSGGYEQYF
>TRBV6-1|TRBD1|13|few|TRBJ2-1
CASSRDSYNEQFF